The 10 T cell receptor beta chains below come from one sample, sequenced in a study of shared T cell receptors in the human thymus. TCRdb's copy holds only in-frame clones and misses some; the assay was immunoSEQ multiplex PCR. The sample holds approximately 730,000 clones, approximately 85% seen once. These data were also filed under a second study, of human thymus T cells.

The sequencing sample was made of thymocytes. These TCRs come from a girl less than two years old with a congenital heart defect.

This chain uses TRBV5-1 with TRBJ1-2; 7 bases fit TRBD1. The V gene end was trimmed by 3 bases and the J gene end by 3 bases; junction bases not matched to a gene: 8. Germline loops: CDR1 SGHRS, CDR2 YFSETQ. This CDR3 region has 15 residues. The CDR3 reads CASSSQGPGHYGYTF. DNA of the CDR3: TGCGCCAGCAGCTCACAGGGGCCCGGGCACTATGGCTACACCTTC.

CDR3 amino acids: CSVVGETGPGYTF. Written as DNA, the CDR3 is TGCAGCGTTGTAGGCGAAACAGGGCCTGGCTACACCTTC. The rearrangement uses TRBV29-1 and TRBJ1-2; D possibly corresponds to TRBD1 (6 bases). With 4 bases removed from V and 7 bases from J, the gap between germline ends came to 16 bases. This CDR3 spans 13 amino acids. Per germline, CDR1 SQVTM and CDR2 ANQGSEA.

This clone was observed a handful of times. The chain combines TRBV28 with TRBJ2-7; 8 bases fit TRBD1. CDR3 length: 18 residues. Trimming at V came to 6 bases and at J to 2 bases, leaving 18 bases not matched to a gene. Per the germline V gene, CDR1 is MDHEN and CDR2 is SYDVKM. DNA for the CDR3: TGTGCCAGCAGAAAGACTCCCTTCCTGACAGGGGAGGCCTACGAGCAGTACTTC. Translating it yields CASRKTPFLTGEAYEQYF.

The rearrangement joins TRBV18 to TRBJ2-2; D is perhaps TRBD1 (6 bases). The length of the CDR3 is 16 residues. In germline, CDR1 is KGHSH, CDR2 LQKENI. The V end lost 3 bases, the J end lost 5 bases, and 16 bases lay between the germline ends. CDR3 region: CASSPYPGHQTGELFF. CDR3 DNA: TGTGCCAGCTCACCTTATCCGGGACACCAAACCGGGGAGCTGTTTTTT. Looking up the rest from reference TRBV18 and TRBJ2-2 gives the full variable domain: NAGVMQNPRHLVRRRGQEARLRCSPMKGHSHVYWYRQLPEEGLKFMVYLQKENIIDESGMPKERFSAEFPKEGPSILRIQQVVRGDSAAYFCASSPYPGHQTGELFFGEGSRLTVL.

V usage is TRBV6-5 and J usage is TRBJ2-7; 8 bases are shared with TRBD2. The CDR3 sequence is 16 residues long. V lost 2 bases, J lost 7 bases, and 13 bases stayed unmatched. The germline CDR1 and CDR2 sequences are MNHEY and SVGAGI. The CDR3 region is CASSYHPRGAPWEQYF. The CDR3 nucleotides read TGTGCCAGCAGTTACCATCCGCGGGGGGCCCCTTGGGAGCAGTACTTC.

The V gene is TRBV29-1, the J gene TRBJ2-6; D ambiguous. CDR1 is SQVTM, CDR2 ANQGSEA, per germline. The CDR3 contains 17 residues. V was clipped by 0 bases and J by 4 bases, with 16 bases between them. The CDR3, as DNA: TGCAGCGTTGAAGATCTTGGTCCTTACTCGGGGGCCAACGTCCTGACTTTC. Its translation: CSVEDLGPYSGANVLTF.

The rearrangement links TRBV5-1 to TRBJ1-1, with D perhaps TRBD1 (5 bases). CDR3 length equals 14 residues. Germline V lookup: CDR1 SGHRS, CDR2 YFSETQ. Between the trimmed V and J ends, which lost 7 bases and 3 bases, there was a span of 16 bases. The CDR3 bases are TGCGCCAGCGGCCGTGGACCGGGGGACACTGAAGCTTTCTTT. It encodes CASGRGPGDTEAFF.

The chain couples TRBV11-2 to TRBJ2-2; 9 nucleotides agree with TRBD1. Germline loops: CDR1 SGHAT, CDR2 FQNNGV. The CDR3 loop spans 15 amino acids. J was trimmed by 5 bases and V by 5 bases; bases with no gene match: 6. CDR3 protein: CASSARDRETGELFF. The CDR3 DNA sequence: TGTGCCAGCAGCGCCCGGGACAGGGAGACCGGGGAGCTGTTTTTT.

The chain uses TRBV5-6 and TRBJ1-5; 9 bases are shared with TRBD1. Per the germline V gene, CDR1 is SGHDT and CDR2 is YYEEEE. Germline trimming cut 2 bases from V and 3 bases from J; bases unmatched to any gene: 3. This CDR3 comprises 15 residues. The chain's CDR3 is CASSFGTGHNQPQHF. In DNA, the CDR3 is TGTGCCAGCAGCTTTGGGACAGGGCACAATCAGCCCCAGCATTTT.

V is TRBV30 and J is TRBJ1-2, with D perhaps TRBD1 (5 bases). The CDR3 loop spans 16 amino acids. Germline V gene lookup returns CDR1 GTSNPN and CDR2 SVGIG (reference sequence). The V end was cut by 5 bases, the J end by 8 bases, with 27 bases between. The CDR3 DNA sequence: TGTGCCTGGGTGGGATTGAGCGGGGGTTGGGTTGGAGGCTACACCTTC. Translation gives CAWVGLSGGWVGGYTF.